What follows are 4 T cell receptor beta chains derived from one specimen sequenced in a study of OX40 agonist ivuxolimab in advanced cancers. Library preparation was by the immunoSEQ multiplex PCR assay. The clones in this table, taken by TCRdb from immuneACCESS, are in-frame only. Not every clone is retained; where verified, under half of the shortfall comes from an unresolved V gene, and the cause of the rest is unknown. The sample table records fewer than 95,000 clones; over 80% of these occur just once. Approximately 0.39% of the sample rests with the top ten. This sample comprised CD4+ or CD8+ T cells sorted from blood, obtained in a trial of the OX40 agonist ivuxolimab. These receptors were obtained from an adult with an advanced solid tumor such as melanoma, head and neck, liver or kidney cancer.

This rearrangement joins TRBV11-3 to TRBJ2-2, with 8 bases aligning to TRBD2. The CDR3 consists of 14 residues. With V trimmed by 10 bases and J by 4 bases, 8 bases remained unmatched. Germline V gene data show CDR1 as SGHNT and CDR2 as YENEEA. CDR3 in DNA: TGTGCCACCGTTCGGGGGGGCACCACCGGGGAGCTGTTTTTT. Amino acids: CATVRGGTTGELFF.

The gene calls are TRBV6-5 and TRBJ1-2; no clear D. The V gene lost 7 bases and the J gene lost 0 bases, with 9 bases spanning the gap. The CDR3 sequence is 13 residues long. Germline CDR1 MNHEY, CDR2 SVGAGI. The CDR3 DNA reads TGTGCCAGCACCAATACAGCTAACTATGGCTACACCTTC. Encoded protein: CASTNTANYGYTF.

This clone was observed a single time. An end of the junction does not agree with germline; a read error may underlie this. This CDR3 is also generated by other DNA sequences in the sample. The gene calls are TRBV7-7 and TRBJ2-3, with 11 positions matching TRBD2. Germline V gene sequence: CDR1 SSHAT, CDR2 FNYEAQ (reference sequence). The CDR3 runs 15 residues. CDR3 sequence reads: CASSPGLAVTDTQYF. The CDR3, as DNA: TGTGCTAGCAGCCCGGGACTAGCGGTCACAGATACGCAGTATTTT.

The V and J genes are TRBV19 and TRBJ2-1; D is uncertain. CDR3 length: 14 residues. CDR1 and CDR2 from the germline V gene are LNHDA and SQIVND (reference sequence). V was pared by 9 bases and J by 0 bases, with 12 bases between. CDR3 amino acids: CARIRVSSYNEQFF. In nucleotides, the CDR3 is TGTGCCAGGATTCGAGTCAGCTCCTACAATGAGCAGTTCTTC.